This T cell receptor (beta chain) was retrieved from a study of T cells in Graves' hyperthyroidism and ophthalmopathy. Notes on the study in general: The model's output predicted ophthalmopathy at a median of 6.5 months prior to onset.

This clonotype was found many times. Its specificity is not known. Amplification of TCR beta CDR3 regions was performed using RNA transcripts as template. The HTBI primer set served for first-round RT-PCR of the TCR CDR3. TCRdb processed the multiplex PCR reads anew with MiXCR; each CDR3 protein has one entry. Altogether approximately 510,000 distinct CDR3 sequences are present, 20% being singletons, with the ten largest covering around 27%. This CDR3 has 14 residues. The germline gives CDR1 DFQATT, CDR2 SNEGSKA (reference sequence). V gave up 5 bases and J gave up 0 bases, with 11 bases separating them.

The sequence was obtained from a man younger than 35 with Graves' hyperthyroidism. Material for sequencing was blood. This chain uses TRBV20-1 with TRBJ1-5, with D possibly being TRBD1 (6 bases). CDR3 protein: CSARDIFSNQPQHF. The CDR3 DNA follows: TGCAGTGCTCGGGACATATTTAGCAATCAGCCCCAGCATTTT.